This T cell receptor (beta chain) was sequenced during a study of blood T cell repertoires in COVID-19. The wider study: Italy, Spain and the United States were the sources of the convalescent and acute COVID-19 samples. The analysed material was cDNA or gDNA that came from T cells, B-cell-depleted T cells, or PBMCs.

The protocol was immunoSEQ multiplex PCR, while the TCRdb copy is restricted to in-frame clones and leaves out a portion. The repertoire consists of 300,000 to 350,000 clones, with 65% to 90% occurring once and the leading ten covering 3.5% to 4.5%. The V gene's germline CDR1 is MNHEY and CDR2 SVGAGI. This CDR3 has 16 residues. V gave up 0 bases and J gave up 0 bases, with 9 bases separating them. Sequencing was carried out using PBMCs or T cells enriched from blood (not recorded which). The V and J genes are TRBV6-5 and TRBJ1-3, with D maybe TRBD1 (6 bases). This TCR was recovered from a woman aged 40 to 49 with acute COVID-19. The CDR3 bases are TGTGCCAGCAGTTACTCGGGGGCAAACTCTGGAAACACCATATATTTT. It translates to CASSYSGANSGNTIYF.